The 17 T cell receptor beta chains reported below all come from one sample, sequenced in a study of tumor-infiltrating lymphocytes in localized non-small cell lung cancer. Sequenced by immunoSEQ multiplex PCR; TCRdb stores in-frame clones only, minus some. The data contain about 9,000 clones, 68% of them seen just once; the ten biggest clones take up approximately 9.8%. Material for sequencing was uninvolved lung tissue not adjacent to the tumor. Receptor source: a human donor with non-small cell lung cancer.

The chain combines TRBV6-1 with TRBJ1-5; tentatively, D is TRBD1 (5 bases). Trimming took 2 bases from V and 5 from J, leaving 13 bases between them. This CDR3 is built from 15 residues. From germline, CDR1 is MNHNS and CDR2 SASEGT. This CDR3 is CASSELGLGDQPQHF. As DNA, the CDR3 is TGTGCCAGCAGTGAATTGGGGCTAGGTGATCAGCCCCAGCATTTT.

This rearrangement joins TRBV5-1 to TRBJ2-1; D is perhaps TRBD2 (5 bases). The CDR3 is 19 amino acids. CDR1 SGHRS and CDR2 YFSETQ come from the germline V gene. Between the trimmed V and J ends, which lost 0 bases and 7 bases, there was a span of 26 bases. The CDR3 is CASSLESGWQRLHGNEQFF. The CDR3 DNA sequence: TGCGCCAGCAGCTTGGAGTCCGGATGGCAGCGGTTGCATGGGAATGAGCAGTTCTTC.

This clone was seen a few times. The chain combines TRBV27 with TRBJ2-2, with D possibly TRBD1 on 6 matching bases. Germline V lookup: CDR1 MNHEY, CDR2 SMNVEV (reference sequence). The ends were cut back, 6 bases at V and 7 bases at J, with 24 bases in the middle. The CDR3 has 17 amino acids. DNA for the CDR3: TGTGCCAGCAGCCCACGGGGCCCTACAGGGAGTGGCGGGGAGCTGTTTTTT. It translates to CASSPRGPTGSGGELFF.

On this clone itself: Other nucleotide sequences from this sample produce the same CDR3. The CDR3 DNA follows: TGTGCCAGCAGTTTACGGGACAGGGTGGAGACCCAGTACTTC. It specifies CASSLRDRVETQYF. The J gene is TRBJ2-5, the V gene TRBV27; 9 bases match TRBD1. Per the germline V gene, CDR1 is MNHEY and CDR2 is SMNVEV (reference sequence). V lost 2 bases, J lost 5 bases, and 3 bases stayed unmatched. This CDR3 is built from 14 residues.

This rearrangement joins TRBV19 to TRBJ2-7, with D perhaps matching TRBD1 (6 bases). V lost 6 bases and J 3 bases, leaving 12 bases between the germline ends. In germline, CDR1 is LNHDA, CDR2 SQIVND (reference sequence). This CDR3 has 13 amino acids. The CDR3 spells CASSNLQGYEQYF. The CDR3 region has the DNA TGTGCCAGTAGCAACCTACAGGGCTACGAGCAGTACTTC.

The chain employs TRBV20-1 and TRBJ2-1; 7 nucleotides match TRBD2. The CDR3 is 11 amino acids. Unmatched junction bases numbered 2, after V lost 7 bases and J lost 5 bases. The germline V gene has CDR1 DFQATT and CDR2 SNEGSKA (reference sequence). This CDR3 is CSVGGDNEQFF. The CDR3 nucleotides read TGCAGTGTGGGGGGGGACAATGAGCAGTTCTTC.

The V gene is TRBV5-6, the J gene TRBJ1-2; D possibly corresponds to TRBD1 (5 bases). This CDR3 comprises 14 residues. Germline CDR1 reads SGHDT; CDR2 reads YYEEEE. Trimming removed 3 bases at V and 4 bases at J, with 13 bases between. CDR3 region: CASSSIPGGYGYTF. The CDR3 bases are TGTGCCAGCAGCTCCATTCCGGGGGGCTATGGCTACACCTTC.

The CDR3 region has the DNA TGTGCCAGCAGTGGACAAAACACAGATACGCAGTATTTT. It codes for CASSGQNTDTQYF. The chain joins TRBV6-1 to TRBJ2-3; D gene unclear. Germline V CDR1 and CDR2: MNHNS, SASEGT. This CDR3 contains 13 residues. Trimming took 4 bases from V and 2 from J, leaving 7 bases between them.

This clone occurred a few times. The chain links TRBV11-2 to TRBJ2-7; possibly TRBD1 for D (6 bases). Trimming shortened V by 5 bases and J by 6 bases, and 11 bases separated the two germline ends. The CDR3 runs 12 residues. Germline CDR1 SGHAT, CDR2 FQNNGV. The DNA for the CDR3 is TGTGCCAGCAGCCACACAGGGCTCGAGCAGTACTTC. Translated, it gives CASSHTGLEQYF.

The rearrangement joins TRBV4-3 to TRBJ2-5; 9 bases agree with TRBD2. The CDR3 contains 16 residues. V dropped 2 bases and J dropped 4; count of bases not matched to a gene: 8. Germline CDR1 LGHNA, CDR2 YSLEER. This CDR3 is CASSQRGVAGAETQYF. CDR3 in DNA: TGCGCCAGCAGCCAACGAGGGGTAGCGGGAGCAGAGACCCAGTACTTC.

The chain recombines TRBV7-2 with TRBJ2-7, with 12 bases aligning to TRBD1. The CDR3 has 14 residues. V gave up 6 bases and J gave up 7 bases; unmatched junction bases: 7. Germline V gene sequence: CDR1 SGHTA, CDR2 FQGNSA. For the CDR3, the DNA is TGTGCCAGCAGATCGGGACAGGGGGCAAGGGAGCAGTACTTC. This gives the protein CASRSGQGAREQYF.

This chain connects TRBV5-4 to TRBJ1-2, with 7 bases matching TRBD1. This CDR3 has 12 amino acids. CDR1 is SGHNT, CDR2 YYREEE, per germline (reference sequence). Trimming took 4 bases from V and 4 from J; bases not matched to a gene: 1. This CDR3 reads CASSGDSYGYTF. The CDR3 region has the DNA TGTGCCAGCAGCGGGGACAGCTATGGCTACACCTTC.

The V call is TRBV11-3, the J call TRBJ2-3; TRBD1 matches 8 bases. V lost 5 bases to trimming and J lost 2 bases; unmatched junction nucleotides: 6. The CDR3 sequence is 15 residues long. Germline CDR1 and CDR2: SGHNT and YENEEA. The CDR3 loop is CASSPGQVFTDTQYF. The CDR3, as DNA: TGTGCCAGCAGCCCGGGACAGGTTTTCACAGATACGCAGTATTTT.

This sequence joins TRBV5-6 and TRBJ2-2, with D hard to call. This CDR3 is 13 amino acids long. V lost 4 bases to trimming and J lost 7 bases, with 11 bases between them. Per the germline V gene, CDR1 is SGHDT and CDR2 is YYEEEE. CDR3 DNA: TGTGCCAGCAGCGCCCGATTGGGCGGGGAGCTGTTTTTT. It yields the protein CASSARLGGELFF.

The CDR3 is CASGGGRGGDTQYF. CDR3 coding DNA: TGTGCCAGCGGGGGCGGCCGGGGAGGAGATACGCAGTATTTT. The rearrangement uses TRBV28 and TRBJ2-3; D possibly matches TRBD1 or TRBD2 (6 bases each). V lost 8 bases and J 5 bases, leaving 17 bases between the germline ends. The germline V gene encodes CDR1 MDHEN and CDR2 SYDVKM. The CDR3 contains 14 residues.

This chain uses TRBV6-5 with TRBJ2-2, with 12 bases matching TRBD2. The germline V gene has CDR1 MNHEY and CDR2 SVGAGI. The length of the CDR3 is 15 residues. Losses at the gene ends were 6 bases for V and 5 bases for J; bases not matched to a gene: 4. The DNA for the CDR3 is TGTGCCAGCAGCTCAGGGACTAGCGGGACCGGGGAGCTGTTTTTT. This codes for CASSSGTSGTGELFF.

The V call is TRBV5-1, the J call TRBJ1-5; D is uncertain. CDR3 length: 13 residues. CDR1 is SGHRS and CDR2 is YFSETQ in the germline V gene. Trimming took off 0 bases at V and 4 bases at J, with 5 bases between the two ends. The CDR3 here is CASSLDINQPQHF. The CDR3 DNA follows: TGCGCCAGCAGCTTGGATATTAATCAGCCCCAGCATTTT.